The 26 T cell receptor beta chains below come from one sample, sequenced in a study of T cell clusters in autoimmune cytopenias. TRB was amplified by touch-down multiplex PCR, primer pools A and B combined. TCRdb reprocessed the multiplex PCR reads; each CDR3 protein has one entry and no DNA is given. Here the sample table reports under 14,000 distinct CDR3 sequences. TRB amplification used 200 to 250 ng of peripheral blood genomic DNA. These data are also associated with another study on T cell repertoires in aging, cancer and after chemotherapy.

Source material: peripheral blood. The source of these receptors is a human donor in good health.

In terms of frequency, this clonotype is medium-sized (0.01 to 0.1%). This sequence joins TRBV29-1 and TRBJ2-3. The CDR3 length is 14 residues. Germline assignment: CDR1 SQVTM and CDR2 ANQGSEA. CDR3 region: CSVGSRTSTDTQYF.

V and J are TRBV7-6 and TRBJ2-6; the D call from TCRdb, TRBD1, cannot be confirmed without DNA. Germline V gene sequence: CDR1 SGHVS, CDR2 FNYEAQ. CDR3 size: 19 residues. CDR3 sequence reads: CASSLERGDLLSGANVLTF.

The CDR3 is CASSIPGLAGGNEQFF. The J gene is TRBJ2-1, the V gene TRBV5-5; TCRdb calls TRBD2, which cannot be checked without DNA. The germline V gene has CDR1 SGHKS and CDR2 YYEKEE (reference sequence). The CDR3 covers 16 residues.

This CDR3 reads CASSGGTVGSYNEQFF. This chain uses TRBV19 with TRBJ2-1; the TCRdb call, TRBD1, lacks DNA for checking. The CDR3 contains 16 residues. Germline CDR1 LNHDA, CDR2 SQIVND (reference sequence).

The J gene is TRBJ2-3, the V gene TRBV7-9; as DNA is missing, the TRBD1 call by TCRdb cannot be tested. The length of the CDR3 is 15 residues. Germline V lookup: CDR1 SEHNR, CDR2 FQNEAQ (reference sequence). CDR3 loop: CASSPTGSGTDTQYF.

Considering frequency, this clonotype is large. The chain employs TRBV30 and TRBJ2-5. The CDR3 loop spans 16 amino acids. Germline CDR1 and CDR2: GTSNPN and SVGIG (reference sequence). This CDR3 reads CAWSDLSHSGQETQYF.

Measured by frequency, this clonotype is medium-sized. The chain links TRBV15 to TRBJ2-1; TCRdb's D call of TRBD2 is untestable without DNA. The CDR3 runs to 13 residues. Germline-derived CDR1 and CDR2 are LNHNV and YYDKDF (reference sequence). The CDR3 is CATSRDPANEQFF.

The gene calls are TRBV24-1 and TRBJ2-1; the D call of TRBD1 rests on TCRdb alone, since no DNA is present to check it. This CDR3 has 11 amino acids. Germline loops: CDR1 KGHDR, CDR2 SFDVKD. CDR3: CATRGDGEQFF.

Measured by frequency, this clonotype is medium-sized (0.01 to 0.1%). The CDR3 sequence: CSAGKGQVGTDTQYF. The rearrangement links TRBV29-1 to TRBJ2-3; checking the TCRdb D call of TRBD1 is not possible without DNA. The CDR3 is 15 residues long. Germline CDR1 is SQVTM and CDR2 is ANQGSEA.

The gene calls are TRBV6-1 and TRBJ2-3; TCRdb calls TRBD1, which cannot be checked without DNA. CDR1 is MNHNS, CDR2 SASEGT, per germline. The CDR3 length is 16 residues. CDR3 region: CASTKPGQEYTDTQYF.

V usage is TRBV15 and J usage is TRBJ1-5. The CDR3 runs 12 residues. From germline, CDR1 is LNHNV and CDR2 YYDKDF (reference sequence). The CDR3 sequence is CATGRESQPQHF.

V and J are TRBV7-6 and TRBJ2-3; as DNA is missing, the TRBD2 call by TCRdb cannot be tested. The CDR3 runs 16 residues. Germline CDR1 reads SGHVS; CDR2 reads FNYEAQ. The CDR3 sequence: CASSLSRDSSTDTQYF.

V gene TRBV19 combines with J gene TRBJ1-6; absent DNA, TCRdb's TRBD1 call cannot be checked. This CDR3 comprises 14 residues. Germline CDR1 reads LNHDA; CDR2 reads SQIVND (reference sequence). The CDR3 reads CATTAGTGLSPLHF. Based on the CDR3 plus reference TRBV19 and TRBJ1-6, the full variable domain is DGGITQSPKYLFRKEGQNVTLSCEQNLNHDAMYWYRQDPGQGLRLIYYSQIVNDFQKGDIAEGYSVSREKKESFPLTVTSAQKNPTAFYLCATTAGTGLSPLHFGNGTRLTVT.

This chain connects TRBV6-6 to TRBJ2-1; absent DNA, TCRdb's TRBD2 call cannot be checked. Germline V CDR1 and CDR2: MNHNY, SVGAGI (reference sequence). The CDR3 covers 20 residues. The CDR3 loop is CASSRTDPSRTSGSGNEQFF.

The V gene is TRBV7-6, the J gene TRBJ2-7; TCRdb calls TRBD1, which cannot be checked without DNA. Germline V CDR1 and CDR2: SGHVS, FNYEAQ. The length of the CDR3 is 13 residues. This CDR3 is CASSDRFSYEQYF.

V usage is TRBV20-1 and J usage is TRBJ2-2; TCRdb's assignment of TRBD2 cannot be checked, as there is no DNA. The CDR3 contains 15 residues. In germline, CDR1 is DFQATT, CDR2 SNEGSKA (reference sequence). CDR3 residues: CSAPGLAGANGELFF.

The V gene is TRBV29-1, the J gene TRBJ2-7. Germline V gene lookup returns CDR1 SQVTM and CDR2 ANQGSEA. The CDR3 extends over 12 amino acids. The CDR3 here is CSVETVSYEQYF.

This clonotype shows up as medium-sized (0.01 to 0.1%) by frequency. The chain employs TRBV19 and TRBJ2-7; without DNA, the TCRdb call of TRBD2 cannot be checked. Germline CDR1 is LNHDA and CDR2 is SQIVND (reference sequence). The CDR3 is 12 residues long. CDR3 sequence reads: CASRDWRDEQYF.

This clonotype is medium-sized by frequency. The V call is TRBV29-1, the J call TRBJ2-7; there is no DNA to check the TCRdb D call of TRBD1. The CDR3 is made up of 13 amino acids. CDR1 and CDR2 from the germline V gene are SQVTM and ANQGSEA. The CDR3 loop is CSAGTSDSYEQYF.

The chain employs TRBV6-5 and TRBJ2-3; TCRdb outputs TRBD2, but without DNA this stays unchecked. The germline gives CDR1 MNHEY, CDR2 SVGAGI. The CDR3 contains 16 residues. The CDR3 here is CASRQRGMYFGDTQYF.

This sequence joins TRBV5-6 and TRBJ2-5; TCRdb's D call, TRBD1, is unchecked because there is no DNA. CDR3 length equals 15 residues. CDR1 and CDR2 (germline): SGHDT, YYEEEE. This CDR3 is CASTLKNSALQTQYF.

This chain joins TRBV7-6 and TRBJ2-6; TCRdb lists TRBD2, though no DNA is available to test this call. The CDR3 is 14 amino acids. Germline V gene sequence: CDR1 SGHVS, CDR2 FNYEAQ. CDR3 in amino acids: CASSALTGANVLTF.

The chain carries TRBV12-3 or TRBV12-4 and TRBJ2-7; the TRBD2 assignment by TCRdb is unverifiable without DNA. The CDR3 runs to 13 residues. CDR3 sequence reads: CASRPGTSGEEYF.

This chain's CDR3 is CASSLGQGDQPQHF. This chain joins TRBV5-5 and TRBJ1-5. The CDR3 totals 14 residues. Germline assignment: CDR1 SGHKS and CDR2 YYEKEE (reference sequence).

J is TRBJ2-3 and V is TRBV18; TCRdb selects TRBD1, and the lack of DNA leaves this call unchecked. Germline CDR1 and CDR2: KGHSH and LQKENI. The CDR3 totals 15 residues. CDR3 residues: CASSPPGREIDTQYF.

V gene TRBV5-6 combines with J gene TRBJ2-5; without DNA, the TCRdb call of TRBD1 cannot be checked. Germline CDR1 reads SGHDT; CDR2 reads YYEEEE. The CDR3 is 14 amino acids. The CDR3 loop reads CASSSQGSGETQYF. Full variable domain (outside the CDR3, taken from reference TRBV5-6 and TRBJ2-5): DAGVTQSPTHLIKTRGQQVTLRCSPKSGHDTVSWYQQALGQGPQFIFQYYEEEERQRGNFPDRFSGHQFPNYSSELNVNALLLGDSALYLCASSSQGSGETQYFGPGTRLLVL.